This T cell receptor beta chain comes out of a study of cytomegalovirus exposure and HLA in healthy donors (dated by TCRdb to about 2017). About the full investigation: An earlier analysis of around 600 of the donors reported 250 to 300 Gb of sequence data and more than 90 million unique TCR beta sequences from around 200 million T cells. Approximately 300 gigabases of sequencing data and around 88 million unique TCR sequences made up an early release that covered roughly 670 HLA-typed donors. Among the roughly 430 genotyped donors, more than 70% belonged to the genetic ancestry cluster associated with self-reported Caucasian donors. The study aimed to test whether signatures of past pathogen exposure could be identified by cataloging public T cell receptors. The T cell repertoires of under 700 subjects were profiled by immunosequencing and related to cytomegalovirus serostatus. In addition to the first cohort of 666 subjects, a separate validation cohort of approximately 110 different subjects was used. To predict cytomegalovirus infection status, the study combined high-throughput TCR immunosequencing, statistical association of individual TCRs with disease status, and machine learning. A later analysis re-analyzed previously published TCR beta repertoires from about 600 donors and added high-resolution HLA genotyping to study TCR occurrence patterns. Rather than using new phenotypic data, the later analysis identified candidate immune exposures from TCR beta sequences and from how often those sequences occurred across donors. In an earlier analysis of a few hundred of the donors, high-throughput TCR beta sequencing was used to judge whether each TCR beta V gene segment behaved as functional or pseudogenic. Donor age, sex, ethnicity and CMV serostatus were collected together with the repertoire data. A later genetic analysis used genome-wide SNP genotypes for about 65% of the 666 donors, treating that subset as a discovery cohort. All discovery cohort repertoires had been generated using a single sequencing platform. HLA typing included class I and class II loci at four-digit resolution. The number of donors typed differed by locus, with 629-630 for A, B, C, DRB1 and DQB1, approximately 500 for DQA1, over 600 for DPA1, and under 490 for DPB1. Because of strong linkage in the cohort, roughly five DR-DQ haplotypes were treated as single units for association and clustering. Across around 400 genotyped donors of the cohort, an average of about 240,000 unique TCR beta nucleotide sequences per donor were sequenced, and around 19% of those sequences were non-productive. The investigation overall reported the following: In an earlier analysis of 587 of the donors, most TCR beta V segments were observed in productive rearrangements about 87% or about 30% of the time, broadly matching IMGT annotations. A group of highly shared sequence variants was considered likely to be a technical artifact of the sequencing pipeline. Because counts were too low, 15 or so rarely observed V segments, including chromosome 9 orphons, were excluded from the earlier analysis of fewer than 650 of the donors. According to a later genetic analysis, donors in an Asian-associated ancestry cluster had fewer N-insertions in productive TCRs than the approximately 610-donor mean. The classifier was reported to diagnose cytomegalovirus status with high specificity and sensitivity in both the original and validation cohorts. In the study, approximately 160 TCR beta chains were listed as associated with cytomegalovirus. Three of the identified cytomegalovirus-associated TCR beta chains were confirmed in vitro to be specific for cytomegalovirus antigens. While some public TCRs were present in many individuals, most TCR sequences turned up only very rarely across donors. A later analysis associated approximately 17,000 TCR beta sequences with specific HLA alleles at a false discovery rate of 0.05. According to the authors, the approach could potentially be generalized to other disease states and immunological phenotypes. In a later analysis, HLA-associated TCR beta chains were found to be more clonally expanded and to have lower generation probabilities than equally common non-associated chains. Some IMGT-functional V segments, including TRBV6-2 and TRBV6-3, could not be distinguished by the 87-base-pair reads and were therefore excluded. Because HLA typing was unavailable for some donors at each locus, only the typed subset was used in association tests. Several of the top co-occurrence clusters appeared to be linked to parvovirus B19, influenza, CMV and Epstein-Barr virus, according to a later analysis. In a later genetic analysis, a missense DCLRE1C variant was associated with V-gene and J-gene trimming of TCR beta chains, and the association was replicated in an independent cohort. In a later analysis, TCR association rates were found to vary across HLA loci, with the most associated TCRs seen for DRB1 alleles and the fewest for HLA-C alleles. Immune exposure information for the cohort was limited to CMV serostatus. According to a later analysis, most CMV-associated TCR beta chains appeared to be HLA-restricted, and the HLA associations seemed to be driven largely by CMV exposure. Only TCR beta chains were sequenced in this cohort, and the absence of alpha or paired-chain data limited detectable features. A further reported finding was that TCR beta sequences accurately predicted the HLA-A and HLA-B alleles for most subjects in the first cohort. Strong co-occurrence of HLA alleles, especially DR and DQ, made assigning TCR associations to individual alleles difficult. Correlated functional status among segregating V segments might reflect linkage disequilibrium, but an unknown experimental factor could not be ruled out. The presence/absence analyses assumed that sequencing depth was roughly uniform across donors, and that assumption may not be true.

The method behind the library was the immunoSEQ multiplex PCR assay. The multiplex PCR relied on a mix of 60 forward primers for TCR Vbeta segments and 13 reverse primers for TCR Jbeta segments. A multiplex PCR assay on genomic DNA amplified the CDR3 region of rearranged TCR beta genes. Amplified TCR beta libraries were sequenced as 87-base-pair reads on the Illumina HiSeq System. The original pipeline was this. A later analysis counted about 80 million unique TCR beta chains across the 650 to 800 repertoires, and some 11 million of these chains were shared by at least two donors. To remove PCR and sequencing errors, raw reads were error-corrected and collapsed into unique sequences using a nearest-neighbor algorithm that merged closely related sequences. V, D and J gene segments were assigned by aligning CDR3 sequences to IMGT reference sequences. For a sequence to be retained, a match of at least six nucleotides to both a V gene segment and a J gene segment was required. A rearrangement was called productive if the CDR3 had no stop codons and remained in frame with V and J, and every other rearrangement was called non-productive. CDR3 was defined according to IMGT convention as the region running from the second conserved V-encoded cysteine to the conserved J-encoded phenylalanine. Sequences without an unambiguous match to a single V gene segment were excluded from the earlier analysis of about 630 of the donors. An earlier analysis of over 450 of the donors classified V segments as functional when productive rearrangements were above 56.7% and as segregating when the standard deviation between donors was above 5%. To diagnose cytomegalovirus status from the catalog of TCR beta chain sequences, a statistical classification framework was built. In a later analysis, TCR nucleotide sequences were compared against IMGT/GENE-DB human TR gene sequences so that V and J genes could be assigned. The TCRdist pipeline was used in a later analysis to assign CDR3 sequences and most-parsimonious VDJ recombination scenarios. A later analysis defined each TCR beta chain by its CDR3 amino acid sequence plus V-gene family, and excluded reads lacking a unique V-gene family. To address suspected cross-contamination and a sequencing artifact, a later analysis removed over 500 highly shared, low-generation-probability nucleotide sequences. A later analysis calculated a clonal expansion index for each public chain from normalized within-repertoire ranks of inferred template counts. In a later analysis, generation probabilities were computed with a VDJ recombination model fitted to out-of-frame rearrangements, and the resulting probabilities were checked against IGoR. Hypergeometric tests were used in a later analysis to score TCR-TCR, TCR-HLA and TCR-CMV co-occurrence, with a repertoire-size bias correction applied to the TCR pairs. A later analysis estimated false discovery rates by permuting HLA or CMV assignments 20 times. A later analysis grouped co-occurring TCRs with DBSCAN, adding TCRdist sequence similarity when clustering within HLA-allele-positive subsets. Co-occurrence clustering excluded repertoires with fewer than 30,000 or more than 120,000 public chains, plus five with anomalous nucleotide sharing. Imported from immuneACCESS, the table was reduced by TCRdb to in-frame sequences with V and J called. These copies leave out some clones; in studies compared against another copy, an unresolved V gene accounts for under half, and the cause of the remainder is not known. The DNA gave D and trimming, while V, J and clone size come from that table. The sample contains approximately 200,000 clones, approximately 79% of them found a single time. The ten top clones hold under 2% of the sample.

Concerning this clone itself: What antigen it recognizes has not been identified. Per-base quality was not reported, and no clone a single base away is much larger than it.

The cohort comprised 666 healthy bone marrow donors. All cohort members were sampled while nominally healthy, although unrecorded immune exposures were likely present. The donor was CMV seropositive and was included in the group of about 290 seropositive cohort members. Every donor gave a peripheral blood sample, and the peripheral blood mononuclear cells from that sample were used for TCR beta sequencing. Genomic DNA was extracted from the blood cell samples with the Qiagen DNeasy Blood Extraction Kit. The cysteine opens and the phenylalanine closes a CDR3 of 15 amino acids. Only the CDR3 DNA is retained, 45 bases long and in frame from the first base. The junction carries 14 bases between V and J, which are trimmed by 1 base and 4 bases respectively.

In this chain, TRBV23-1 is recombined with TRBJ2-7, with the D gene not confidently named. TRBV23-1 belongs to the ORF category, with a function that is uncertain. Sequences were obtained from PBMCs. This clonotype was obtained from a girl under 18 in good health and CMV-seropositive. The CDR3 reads CASSQLQPAGYEQYF. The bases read TGCGCCAGCAGTCAATTACAGCCAGCAGGTTACGAGCAGTACTTC.